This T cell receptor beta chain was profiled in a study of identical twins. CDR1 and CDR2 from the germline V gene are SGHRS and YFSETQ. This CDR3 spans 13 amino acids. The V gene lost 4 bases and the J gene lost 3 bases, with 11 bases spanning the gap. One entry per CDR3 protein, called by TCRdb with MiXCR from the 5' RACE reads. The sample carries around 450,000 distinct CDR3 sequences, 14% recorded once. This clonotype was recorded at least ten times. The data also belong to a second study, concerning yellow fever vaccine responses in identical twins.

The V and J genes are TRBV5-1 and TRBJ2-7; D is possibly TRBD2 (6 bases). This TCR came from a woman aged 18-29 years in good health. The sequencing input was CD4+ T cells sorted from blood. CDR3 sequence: CASSVGTRYEQYF. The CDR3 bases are TGCGCCAGCAGCGTAGGGACTCGCTACGAGCAGTACTTC.